One sample yielded the 8 T cell receptor beta chains listed below, sequenced in a study of blood T cell repertoires in COVID-19. Using immunoSEQ multiplex PCR, the repertoire was profiled, and TCRdb retains in-frame clones only, with some absent. The top ten hold 9.5% to 13% of the sample, which has 130,000 or so clones, 80% to 90% seen once. The sequenced sample was peripheral blood. These receptor sequences come from a human donor in a cohort sampled during active COVID-19.

This chain links TRBV5-6 with TRBJ2-7; tentatively, D is TRBD2 (5 bases). V was trimmed by 0 bases and J by 0 bases, leaving 10 bases between them. Germline assignment: CDR1 SGHDT and CDR2 YYEEEE. The CDR3 is 15 residues long. The CDR3 coding sequence is TGTGCCAGCAGCTTGGCAGGTACTAGCTCCTACGAGCAGTACTTC. Its protein product is CASSLAGTSSYEQYF.

The chain links TRBV28 to TRBJ2-3; 9 nucleotides agree with TRBD2. Germline assignment: CDR1 MDHEN and CDR2 SYDVKM. The CDR3 runs 14 residues. V shed 5 bases, J shed 5 bases, and the junction held 5 bases outside the gene matches. CDR3 nucleotides: TGTGCCAGCAGTGTAGCGGGGGCGGGAGATACGCAGTATTTT. Amino acids: CASSVAGAGDTQYF.

The chain combines TRBV6-1 with TRBJ1-5, with D perhaps matching TRBD1 (6 bases). Trimming took off 1 base at V and 7 bases at J, with 14 bases between the two ends. CDR3 length equals 15 residues. Looked up from germline, CDR1 is MNHNS and CDR2 is SASEGT. The CDR3 DNA sequence: TGTGCCAGCAGTGAAGGGACTGGCGGGGGCCAGCCCCAGCATTTT. Protein: CASSEGTGGGQPQHF.

This clone has more than one count but fewer than ten. The chain has TRBV3-1 (or the pseudogene TRBV3-2) and TRBJ1-3; no definite D call. V was pared by 5 bases and J by 2 bases, with 10 bases between. The CDR3 has 14 residues. Germline CDR1 reads LGHDT; CDR2 reads YNNKEL (reference sequence). CDR3 in amino acids: CASSSGSAGNTIYF. For the CDR3, the DNA is TGTGCCAGCAGCTCGGGATCTGCTGGAAACACCATATATTTT.

This chain connects TRBV6-5 to TRBJ2-1; 11 nucleotides match TRBD1. The germline V gene has CDR1 MNHEY and CDR2 SVGAGI. With 6 bases clipped from V and 1 base from J, the junction kept 2 bases outside the gene matches. The CDR3 sequence is 15 residues long. CDR3 sequence: CASSRDRGSYNEQFF. The CDR3 bases are TGTGCCAGCAGCCGGGACAGGGGGTCCTACAATGAGCAGTTCTTC.

This clone was counted once. CDR3 sequence (DNA): TGTGCCAGCAGCGTAGAAGGACTAGCGGGCCCAGAGACCCAGTACTTC. Amino acids: CASSVEGLAGPETQYF. The chain carries TRBV9 and TRBJ2-5; 11 bases are a match to TRBD2. The CDR3 extends over 16 amino acids. In germline, CDR1 is SGDLS, CDR2 YYNGEE. V lost 0 bases to trimming and J lost 4 bases; unmatched junction nucleotides: 5. Variable domain in full (rest from reference TRBV9 and TRBJ2-5): DSGVTQTPKHLITATGQRVTLRCSPRSGDLSVYWYQQSLDQGLQFLIQYYNGEERAKGNILERFSAQQFPDLHSELNLSSLELGDSALYFCASSVEGLAGPETQYFGPGTRLLVL.

V usage is TRBV28 and J usage is TRBJ2-7; the match to TRBD2 covers 12 bases. Germline V gene data show CDR1 as MDHEN and CDR2 as SYDVKM. The trim removed 8 bases at V and 4 bases at J, leaving 15 bases unmatched. The CDR3 covers 17 residues. The CDR3 protein is CASSTSGGTMLGYEQYF. The CDR3 nucleotides read TGTGCCAGCTCGACTAGCGGGGGAACTATGCTGGGGTACGAGCAGTACTTC.

This clone was recorded once. The gene calls are TRBV5-1 and TRBJ2-7, with D unresolved. Germline CDR1 and CDR2: SGHRS and YFSETQ. Trimming stripped 3 bases from V and 2 bases from J, with 3 bases between. This CDR3 is 11 amino acids long. CDR3 amino acids: CASSSAYEQYF. The CDR3 DNA is TGCGCCAGCAGCTCCGCCTACGAGCAGTACTTC. Based on the CDR3 plus reference TRBV5-1 and TRBJ2-7, the full variable domain is KAGVTQTPRYLIKTRGQQVTLSCSPISGHRSVSWYQQTPGQGLQFLFEYFSETQRNKGNFPGRFSGRQFSNSRSEMNVSTLELGDSALYLCASSSAYEQYFGPGTRLTVT.